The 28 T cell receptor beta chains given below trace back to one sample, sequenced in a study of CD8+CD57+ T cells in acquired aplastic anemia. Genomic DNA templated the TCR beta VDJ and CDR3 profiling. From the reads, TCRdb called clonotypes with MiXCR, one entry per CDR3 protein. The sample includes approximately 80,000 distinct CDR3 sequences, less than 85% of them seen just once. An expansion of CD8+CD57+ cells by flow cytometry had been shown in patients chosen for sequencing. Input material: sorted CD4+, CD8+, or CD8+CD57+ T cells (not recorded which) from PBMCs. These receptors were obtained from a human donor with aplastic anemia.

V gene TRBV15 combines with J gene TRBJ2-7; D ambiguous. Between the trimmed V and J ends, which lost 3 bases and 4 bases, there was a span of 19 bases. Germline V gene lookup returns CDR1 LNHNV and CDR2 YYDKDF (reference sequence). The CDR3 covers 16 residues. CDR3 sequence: CATSSPMRVGAYEQYF. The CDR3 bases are TGTGCCACCAGCAGTCCCATGCGTGTGGGCGCGTACGAGCAGTACTTC. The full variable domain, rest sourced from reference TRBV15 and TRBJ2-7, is DAMVIQNPRYQVTQFGKPVTLSCSQTLNHNVMYWYQQKSSQAPKLLFHYYDKDFNNEADTPDNFQSRRPNTSFCFLDIRSPGLGDTAMYLCATSSPMRVGAYEQYFGPGTRLTVT.

CDR3 nucleotides: TGCGCCAGCAGCTTGGCCATGGGGGGTGAGACCCAGTACTTC. It codes for CASSLAMGGETQYF. The rearrangement uses TRBV5-1 and TRBJ2-5; D may be TRBD2 (6 bases). This CDR3 comprises 14 residues. Germline values: CDR1 SGHRS, CDR2 YFSETQ. V was cut by 0 bases and J by 5 bases, with 11 bases left in between.

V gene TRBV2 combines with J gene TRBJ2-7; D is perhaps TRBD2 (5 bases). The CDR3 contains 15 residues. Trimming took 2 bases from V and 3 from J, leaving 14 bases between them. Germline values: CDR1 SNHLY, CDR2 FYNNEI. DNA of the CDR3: TGTGCCAGCAGTGAAAGTCTCGGAGGTATCTACGAGCAGTACTTC. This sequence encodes CASSESLGGIYEQYF.

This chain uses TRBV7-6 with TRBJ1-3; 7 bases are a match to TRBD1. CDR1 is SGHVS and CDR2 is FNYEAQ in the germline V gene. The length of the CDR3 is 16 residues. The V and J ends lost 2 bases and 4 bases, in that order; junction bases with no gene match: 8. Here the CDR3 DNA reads TGTGCCAGCAGCTTACGACAGGGAATGAGGGGAAACACCATATATTTT. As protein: CASSLRQGMRGNTIYF. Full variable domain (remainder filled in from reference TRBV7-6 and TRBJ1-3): GAGVSQSPRYKVTKRGQDVALRCDPISGHVSLYWYRQALGQGPEFLTYFNYEAQQDKSGLPNDRFSAERPEGSISTLTIQRTEQRDSAMYRCASSLRQGMRGNTIYFGEGSWLTVV.

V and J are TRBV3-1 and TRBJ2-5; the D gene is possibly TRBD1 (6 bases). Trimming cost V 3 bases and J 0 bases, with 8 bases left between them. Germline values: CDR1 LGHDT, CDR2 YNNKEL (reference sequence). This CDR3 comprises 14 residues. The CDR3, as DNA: TGTGCCAGCAGCCATAGACAGGACCAAGAGACCCAGTACTTC. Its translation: CASSHRQDQETQYF.

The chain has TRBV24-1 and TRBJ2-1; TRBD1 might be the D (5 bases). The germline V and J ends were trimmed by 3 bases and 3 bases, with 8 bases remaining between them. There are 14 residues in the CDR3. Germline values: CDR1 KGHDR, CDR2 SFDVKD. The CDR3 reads CATSDRTYYNEQFF. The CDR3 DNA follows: TGTGCCACCAGTGATAGGACATACTACAATGAGCAGTTCTTC.

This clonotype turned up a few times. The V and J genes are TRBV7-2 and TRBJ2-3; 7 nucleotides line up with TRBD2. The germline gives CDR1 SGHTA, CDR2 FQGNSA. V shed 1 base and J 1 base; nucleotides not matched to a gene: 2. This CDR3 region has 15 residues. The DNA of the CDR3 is TGTGCCAGCAGCTTAGTGCTAGCGGGCACAGATACGCAGTATTTT. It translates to CASSLVLAGTDTQYF.

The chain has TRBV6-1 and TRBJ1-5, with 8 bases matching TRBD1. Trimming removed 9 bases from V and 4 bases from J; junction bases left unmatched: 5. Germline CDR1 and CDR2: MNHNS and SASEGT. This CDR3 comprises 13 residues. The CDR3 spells CASAGGPNQPQHF. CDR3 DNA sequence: TGTGCCAGTGCAGGGGGCCCTAATCAGCCCCAGCATTTT.

The CDR3 sequence: CSVRDSFTGELFF. For the CDR3, the DNA is TGCAGTGTCCGGGACAGCTTCACCGGGGAGCTGTTTTTT. The chain joins TRBV20-1 to TRBJ2-2; TRBD1 agrees at 7 bases. V lost 7 bases and J lost 4; bases outside the gene matches: 6. CDR1 DFQATT and CDR2 SNEGSKA come from the germline V gene (reference sequence). The CDR3 spans 13 residues.

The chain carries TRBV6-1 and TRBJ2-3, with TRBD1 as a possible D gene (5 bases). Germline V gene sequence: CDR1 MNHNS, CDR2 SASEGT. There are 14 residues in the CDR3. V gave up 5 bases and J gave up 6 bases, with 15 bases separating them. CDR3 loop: CASSLQGLTDTQYF. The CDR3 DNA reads TGTGCCAGCAGTCTCCAGGGCCTTACGGATACGCAGTATTTT.

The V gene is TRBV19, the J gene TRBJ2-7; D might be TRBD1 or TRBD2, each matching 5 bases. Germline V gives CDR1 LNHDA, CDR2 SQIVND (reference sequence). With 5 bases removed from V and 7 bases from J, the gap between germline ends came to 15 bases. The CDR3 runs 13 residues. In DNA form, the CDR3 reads TGTGCCAGTAGTCCCCTGGGGGTCGGAGAGCAGTACTTC. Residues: CASSPLGVGEQYF.

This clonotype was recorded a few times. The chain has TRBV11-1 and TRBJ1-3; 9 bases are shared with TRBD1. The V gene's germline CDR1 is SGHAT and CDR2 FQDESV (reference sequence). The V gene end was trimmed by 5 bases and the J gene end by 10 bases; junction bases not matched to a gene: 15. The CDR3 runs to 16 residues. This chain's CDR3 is CASSHRDRAVRGTIYF. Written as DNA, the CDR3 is TGTGCCAGCAGCCATCGGGACAGGGCGGTGAGAGGGACCATATATTTT. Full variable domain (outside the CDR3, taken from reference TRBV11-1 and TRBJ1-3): EAEVAQSPRYKITEKSQAVAFWCDPISGHATLYWYRQILGQGPELLVQFQDESVVDDSQLPKDRFSAERLKGVDSTLKIQPAELGDSAMYLCASSHRDRAVRGTIYFGEGSWLTVV.

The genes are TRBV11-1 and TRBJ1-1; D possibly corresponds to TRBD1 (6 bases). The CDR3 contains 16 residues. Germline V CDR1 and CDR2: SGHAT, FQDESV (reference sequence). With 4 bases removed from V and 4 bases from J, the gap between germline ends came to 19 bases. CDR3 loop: CASSSPPGAGGTEAFF. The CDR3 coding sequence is TGTGCCAGCAGCTCCCCCCCAGGGGCTGGGGGCACTGAAGCTTTCTTT.

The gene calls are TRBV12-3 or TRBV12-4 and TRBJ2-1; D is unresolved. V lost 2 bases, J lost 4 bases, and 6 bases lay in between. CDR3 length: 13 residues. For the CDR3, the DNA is TGTGCCAGCAGTTTAATCGGTTACAATGAGCAGTTCTTC. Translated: CASSLIGYNEQFF.

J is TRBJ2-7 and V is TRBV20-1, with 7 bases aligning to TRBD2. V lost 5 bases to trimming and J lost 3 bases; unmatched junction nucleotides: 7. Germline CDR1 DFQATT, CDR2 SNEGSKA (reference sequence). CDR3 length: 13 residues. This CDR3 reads CSASTSADYEQYF. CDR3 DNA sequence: TGCAGTGCTTCAACTAGCGCCGACTACGAGCAGTACTTC.

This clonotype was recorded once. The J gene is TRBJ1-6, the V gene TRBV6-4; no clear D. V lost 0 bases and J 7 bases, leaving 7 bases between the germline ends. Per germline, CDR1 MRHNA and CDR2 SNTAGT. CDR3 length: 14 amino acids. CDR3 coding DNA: TGTGCCAGCAGTGACTCGGCGGGGAATTCACCCCTCCACTTT. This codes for CASSDSAGNSPLHF.

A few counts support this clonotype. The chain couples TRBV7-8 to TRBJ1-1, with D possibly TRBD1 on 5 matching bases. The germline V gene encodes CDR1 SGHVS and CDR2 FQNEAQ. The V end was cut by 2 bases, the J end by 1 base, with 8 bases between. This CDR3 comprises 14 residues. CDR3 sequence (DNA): TGTGCCAGCAGCTTAAGGGGCGAGAACACTGAAGCTTTCTTT. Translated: CASSLRGENTEAFF.

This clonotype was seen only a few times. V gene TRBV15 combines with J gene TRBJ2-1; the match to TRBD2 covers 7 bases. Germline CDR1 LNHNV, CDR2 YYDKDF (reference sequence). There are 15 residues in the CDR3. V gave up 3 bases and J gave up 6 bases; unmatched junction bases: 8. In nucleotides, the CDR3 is TGTGCCACCAGCAGTTCCGGACTAGGAGGCAATGAGCAGTTCTTC. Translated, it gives CATSSSGLGGNEQFF.

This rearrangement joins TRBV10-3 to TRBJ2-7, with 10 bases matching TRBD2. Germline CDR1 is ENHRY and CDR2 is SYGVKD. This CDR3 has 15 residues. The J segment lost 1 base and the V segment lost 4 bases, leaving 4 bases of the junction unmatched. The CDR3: CAISAGTSASYEQYF. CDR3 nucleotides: TGTGCCATCAGTGCTGGGACTAGCGCATCCTACGAGCAGTACTTC.

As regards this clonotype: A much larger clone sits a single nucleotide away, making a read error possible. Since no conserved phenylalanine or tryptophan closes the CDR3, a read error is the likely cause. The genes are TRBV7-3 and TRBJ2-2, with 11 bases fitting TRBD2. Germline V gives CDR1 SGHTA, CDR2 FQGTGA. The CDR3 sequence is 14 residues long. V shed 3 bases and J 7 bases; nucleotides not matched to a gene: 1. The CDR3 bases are TGTGCCAGCAGCTTGGGGACTAGCGGCGGGGAGCTGTTTCTT. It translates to CASSLGTSGGELFL.

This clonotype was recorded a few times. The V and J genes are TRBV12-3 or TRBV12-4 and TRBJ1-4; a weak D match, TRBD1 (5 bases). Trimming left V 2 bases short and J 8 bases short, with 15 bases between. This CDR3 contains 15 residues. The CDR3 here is CASSLRTERQEKLFF. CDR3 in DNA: TGTGCCAGCAGTTTAAGAACAGAGCGACAGGAAAAACTGTTTTTT.

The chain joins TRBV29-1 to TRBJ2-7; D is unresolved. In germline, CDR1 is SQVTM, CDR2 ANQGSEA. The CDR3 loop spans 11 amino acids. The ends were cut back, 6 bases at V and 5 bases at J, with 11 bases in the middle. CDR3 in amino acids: CSVGSGDEQYF. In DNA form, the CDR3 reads TGCAGCGTGGGATCTGGGGACGAGCAGTACTTC.

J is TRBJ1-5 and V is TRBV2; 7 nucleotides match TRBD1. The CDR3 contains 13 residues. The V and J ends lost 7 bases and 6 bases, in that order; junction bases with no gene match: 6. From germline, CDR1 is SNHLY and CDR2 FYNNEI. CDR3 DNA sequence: TGTGCCAGCAACGGACAGGCGCGTCAGCCCCAGCATTTT. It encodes CASNGQARQPQHF.

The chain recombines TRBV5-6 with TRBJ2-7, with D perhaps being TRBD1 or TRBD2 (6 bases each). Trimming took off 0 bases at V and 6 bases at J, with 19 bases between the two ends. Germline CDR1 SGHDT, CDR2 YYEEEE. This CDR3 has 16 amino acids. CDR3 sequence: CASSLGPRGVGGEQYF. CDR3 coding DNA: TGTGCCAGCAGCTTGGGGCCGAGGGGGGTCGGCGGCGAGCAGTACTTC.

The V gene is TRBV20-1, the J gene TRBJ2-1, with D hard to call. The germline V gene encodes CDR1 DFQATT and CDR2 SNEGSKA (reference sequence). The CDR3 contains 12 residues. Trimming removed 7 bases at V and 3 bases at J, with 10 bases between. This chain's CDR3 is CSVSRVYNEQFF. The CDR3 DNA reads TGCAGTGTTTCCAGAGTCTACAATGAGCAGTTCTTC.

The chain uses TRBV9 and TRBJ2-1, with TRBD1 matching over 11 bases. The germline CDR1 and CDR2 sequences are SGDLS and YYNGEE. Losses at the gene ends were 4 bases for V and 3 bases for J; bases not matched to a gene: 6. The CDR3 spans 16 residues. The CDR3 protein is CASSTIGTGGYNEQFF. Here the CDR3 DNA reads TGTGCCAGCAGCACTATAGGGACAGGGGGCTACAATGAGCAGTTCTTC. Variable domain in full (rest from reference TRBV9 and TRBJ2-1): DSGVTQTPKHLITATGQRVTLRCSPRSGDLSVYWYQQSLDQGLQFLIQYYNGEERAKGNILERFSAQQFPDLHSELNLSSLELGDSALYFCASSTIGTGGYNEQFFGPGTRLTVL.

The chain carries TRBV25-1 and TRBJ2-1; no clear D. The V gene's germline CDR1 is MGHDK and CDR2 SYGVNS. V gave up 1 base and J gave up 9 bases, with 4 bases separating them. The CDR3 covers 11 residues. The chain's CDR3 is CASSESSEQFF. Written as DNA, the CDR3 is TGTGCCAGCAGTGAATCCAGTGAGCAGTTCTTC.

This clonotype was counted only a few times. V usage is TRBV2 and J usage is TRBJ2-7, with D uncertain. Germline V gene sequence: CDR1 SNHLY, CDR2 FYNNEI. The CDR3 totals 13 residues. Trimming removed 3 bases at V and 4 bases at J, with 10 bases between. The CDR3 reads CASSDLASYEQYF. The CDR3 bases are TGTGCCAGCAGTGATCTGGCGTCGTACGAGCAGTACTTC.